The sequence of this TCR beta chain was determined in a study of T-cell reconstitution after alpha-beta-depleted transplantation in children. Using unique molecular identifiers, the investigators prepared the TCRbeta library. Each CDR3 protein is one row after TCRdb ran MiXCR on the PCR reads. Of about 610,000 distinct CDR3 sequences listed, over 9.5% are singletons. This clonotype was recorded at least ten times. This specimen consisted of PBMCs from the stem cell graft donor, obtained from the stem cell graft. This clonotype was sampled from a human donor who donated a stem cell graft to a child with acute myeloid leukemia.

The CDR3 nucleotides are TGCAGCGTTTCCCGAGGGGGCGCCGAGCAGTACTTC. Its protein is CSVSRGGAEQYF. This rearrangement joins TRBV29-1 to TRBJ2-7; 7 nucleotides align to TRBD1. V shed 5 bases and J 6 bases; nucleotides not matched to a gene: 7. Germline V gene data show CDR1 as SQVTM and CDR2 as ANQGSEA. CDR3 length: 12 amino acids.